The 30 T cell receptor beta chains reported below all come from one sample, sequenced in a study of blood T cell repertoires in COVID-19. Data came from immunoSEQ multiplex PCR; TCRdb stores just in-frame clones and leaves some out. The profile shows about 210,000 clones, 75% to 85% of them singletons. What was sequenced was peripheral blood. The source is a woman in her 70s with COVID-19, enrolled during active disease.

CDR3 nucleotides: TGCGCCAGCAGCCGGGGGACCGATCCCAGCTCTGGGGCCAACGTCCTGACTTTC. It specifies CASSRGTDPSSGANVLTF. V and J are TRBV5-1 and TRBJ2-6; TRBD2 is a possible D gene (6 bases). CDR1 and CDR2 (germline): SGHRS, YFSETQ. CDR3 length: 18 amino acids. The V end lost 4 bases, the J end lost 0 bases, and 17 bases lay between the germline ends.

The CDR3 nucleotides are TGTGCCAGCAGCCCCGGGGGAGCTAATGAAAAACTGTTTTTT. Its translation is CASSPGGANEKLFF. The chain recombines TRBV7-2 with TRBJ1-4; the D gene is possibly TRBD1 (5 bases). This CDR3 is 14 amino acids long. V was shortened by 5 bases and J by 3 bases, with 10 bases between the two germline ends. Germline assignment: CDR1 SGHTA and CDR2 FQGNSA.

This clone was observed a single time. This rearrangement joins TRBV24-1 to TRBJ1-5, with D maybe TRBD1 (5 bases). Germline V lookup: CDR1 KGHDR, CDR2 SFDVKD. This CDR3 spans 14 amino acids. The germline V and J ends were trimmed by 5 bases and 6 bases, with 13 bases remaining between them. The CDR3 coding sequence is TGTGCCACCAGTGCCTCAGGAGGGGTTCAGCCCCAGCATTTT. Its translation: CATSASGGVQPQHF.

The rearrangement uses TRBV9 and TRBJ2-1, with D maybe TRBD2 (6 bases). Germline V lookup: CDR1 SGDLS, CDR2 YYNGEE. The ends were cut back, 0 bases at V and 4 bases at J, with 11 bases in the middle. This CDR3 is built from 15 residues. In DNA, the CDR3 is TGTGCCAGCAGCGTAGCGGAGGGAACATACAATGAGCAGTTCTTC. This codes for CASSVAEGTYNEQFF.

The chain recombines TRBV29-1 with TRBJ2-2; D possibly corresponds to TRBD2 (6 bases). The CDR3 runs 14 residues. From germline, CDR1 is SQVTM and CDR2 ANQGSEA. V was trimmed by 7 bases and J by 6 bases, leaving 18 bases between them. DNA of the CDR3: TGCAGCGCCCGTTCCGGGACGGGGGCCGGGGAGCTGTTTTTT. Translating it yields CSARSGTGAGELFF.

The chain joins TRBV18 to TRBJ2-1; TRBD2 is a possible D gene (5 bases). This CDR3 has 13 residues. The germline V gene encodes CDR1 KGHSH and CDR2 LQKENI. V lost 1 base and J 9 bases, leaving 10 bases between the germline ends. CDR3 in amino acids: CASSPLTEGEQFF. DNA for the CDR3: TGTGCCAGCTCACCACTGACCGAGGGTGAGCAGTTCTTC.

This chain links TRBV2 with TRBJ1-1, with D tentatively TRBD1 (6 bases). CDR3 length equals 15 residues. V lost 9 bases and J 0 bases, leaving 17 bases between the germline ends. The germline V gene has CDR1 SNHLY and CDR2 FYNNEI. The CDR3 DNA reads as TGTGCCAGTTTGGGACAAAGGCTAATGAACACTGAAGCTTTCTTT. Translated, it gives CASLGQRLMNTEAFF.

The rearrangement links TRBV5-4 to TRBJ2-5; 8 bases line up with TRBD1. The CDR3 is made up of 14 amino acids. Trimming at V came to 4 bases and at J to 5 bases, leaving 7 bases not matched to a gene. The germline CDR1 and CDR2 sequences are SGHNT and YYREEE (reference sequence). The CDR3 is CASSLRTGWETQYF. The DNA of the CDR3 is TGTGCCAGCAGCCTCCGGACAGGGTGGGAGACCCAGTACTTC.

The chain employs TRBV19 and TRBJ1-2; D not resolved. The CDR3 loop spans 16 amino acids. Germline V CDR1 and CDR2: LNHDA, SQIVND (reference sequence). The V end was cut by 5 bases, the J end by 8 bases, with 24 bases between. This chain's CDR3 is CASSPSGGLGRQGYTF. The CDR3, as DNA: TGTGCCAGTAGTCCTAGTGGCGGCCTAGGTCGGCAGGGCTACACCTTC.

The chain uses TRBV30 and TRBJ2-5, with 7 bases that match TRBD2. V gave up 3 bases and J gave up 7 bases; unmatched junction bases: 2. This CDR3 has 11 residues. Germline CDR1 and CDR2: GTSNPN and SVGIG (reference sequence). The DNA of the CDR3 is TGTGCCTGGAGCGGGGAGGGGACCCAGTACTTC. Amino acids: CAWSGEGTQYF.

The rearrangement uses TRBV12-5 and TRBJ1-5; D is uncertain. V was pared by 5 bases and J by 4 bases, with 18 bases between. Germline V gene lookup returns CDR1 LGHNT and CDR2 FRNRAP. CDR3 length equals 16 residues. CDR3 residues: CASGHGSSERNQPQHF. In DNA form, the CDR3 reads TGTGCTAGTGGTCATGGTTCCTCGGAGCGTAATCAGCCCCAGCATTTT.

The V call is TRBV6-2 or TRBV6-3, the J call TRBJ1-1, with no clear D. V gave up 2 bases and J gave up 4 bases, with 8 bases separating them. The CDR3 covers 13 residues. Germline CDR1 and CDR2: MNHEY and SVGEGT. The CDR3 reads CASSYGGITEAFF. CDR3 nucleotide sequence: TGTGCCAGCAGTTACGGCGGAATCACTGAAGCTTTCTTT.

The gene calls are TRBV25-1 and TRBJ2-7; the match to TRBD1 covers 9 bases. The CDR3 is 15 amino acids. Germline CDR1 MGHDK, CDR2 SYGVNS. With 4 bases clipped from V and 2 bases from J, the junction kept 6 bases outside the gene matches. CDR3 loop: CASSARDRDTYEQYF. For the CDR3, the DNA is TGTGCCAGCAGTGCTAGGGACAGGGATACCTACGAGCAGTACTTC.

The genes are TRBV9 and TRBJ2-3; 10 bases match TRBD2. CDR3 length equals 17 residues. CDR1 and CDR2 from the germline V gene are SGDLS and YYNGEE. The ends lost 0 bases at V and 5 bases at J; junction bases unmatched: 9. The CDR3 region has the DNA TGTGCCAGCAGCGTAGGTTCGAGCGGGGGGGTCGGAGATACGCAGTATTTT. This codes for CASSVGSSGGVGDTQYF.

The genes are TRBV6-5 and TRBJ2-5; 14 positions agree with TRBD2. From germline, CDR1 is MNHEY and CDR2 SVGAGI. The CDR3 sequence is 14 residues long. V was pared by 6 bases and J by 4 bases, with 1 base of the junction left unmatched. This CDR3 is CASRGLAGVETQYF. DNA for the CDR3: TGTGCCAGCAGGGGACTAGCGGGGGTAGAGACCCAGTACTTC.

This sequence joins TRBV19 and TRBJ1-2, with TRBD1 matching over 11 bases. Germline V gene lookup returns CDR1 LNHDA and CDR2 SQIVND (reference sequence). The CDR3 length is 13 residues. V shed 6 bases, J shed 8 bases, and the junction held 5 bases outside the gene matches. As DNA, the CDR3 is TGTGCCAGTAGCGGACAGGGGGCCATCGGCTACACCTTC. This codes for CASSGQGAIGYTF.

This chain connects TRBV7-2 to TRBJ2-2, with TRBD1 matching 8 bases. The CDR3 sequence is 14 residues long. Germline CDR1 SGHTA, CDR2 FQGNSA. With 5 bases clipped from V and 7 bases from J, the junction kept 6 bases outside the gene matches. The CDR3 bases are TGTGCCAGCAGCAAGACAGGGGTGGGCGGGGAGCTGTTTTTT. Translating it yields CASSKTGVGGELFF.

V and J are TRBV5-1 and TRBJ2-2, with 7 nucleotides matching TRBD2. V dropped 0 bases and J dropped 7; count of bases not matched to a gene: 6. The germline V gene has CDR1 SGHRS and CDR2 YFSETQ. The CDR3 consists of 15 residues. The CDR3 DNA is TGCGCCAGCAGCTTGGATAGGACTAGTATCGGGGAGCTGTTTTTT. This encodes CASSLDRTSIGELFF. Together with reference TRBV5-1 and TRBJ2-2, the CDR3 gives the full variable domain: KAGVTQTPRYLIKTRGQQVTLSCSPISGHRSVSWYQQTPGQGLQFLFEYFSETQRNKGNFPGRFSGRQFSNSRSEMNVSTLELGDSALYLCASSLDRTSIGELFFGEGSRLTVL.

The chain recombines TRBV6-2 or TRBV6-3 with TRBJ1-2; D is ambiguous. V lost 4 bases to trimming and J lost 2 bases, with 11 bases between them. This CDR3 is built from 14 residues. The germline V gene encodes CDR1 MNHEY and CDR2 SVGEGT. The CDR3 reads CASSFSGGNYGYTF. The CDR3 region has the DNA TGTGCCAGCAGTTTCAGCGGAGGAAACTATGGCTACACCTTC.

The sample holds a few counts of this clone. The J gene is TRBJ1-3, the V gene TRBV12-3 or TRBV12-4; 7 bases map to TRBD1. Trimming cost V 1 base and J 7 bases; bases outside gene matches: 1. This CDR3 spans 13 amino acids. The CDR3 sequence is CASSLGDSNTIYF. The CDR3, as DNA: TGTGCCAGCAGTTTAGGGGACAGTAACACCATATATTTT.

This sequence joins TRBV5-5 and TRBJ1-1, with D hard to call. Germline V gives CDR1 SGHKS, CDR2 YYEKEE (reference sequence). Trimming left V 4 bases short and J 3 bases short, with 7 bases between. This CDR3 contains 12 residues. This CDR3 is CASSQTYTEAFF. CDR3 in DNA: TGTGCCAGCAGCCAGACATACACTGAAGCTTTCTTT.

This clone was detected a few times. The chain employs TRBV18 and TRBJ2-7; 10 positions match TRBD1. Germline V gene sequence: CDR1 KGHSH, CDR2 LQKENI. The CDR3 runs to 16 residues. V shed 2 bases and J 2 bases; nucleotides not matched to a gene: 6. The CDR3 loop is CASSPSTGTGAYEQYF. CDR3 sequence (DNA): TGTGCCAGCTCACCATCCACCGGGACAGGGGCCTACGAGCAGTACTTC.

This clone has only one observation. The gene calls are TRBV27 and TRBJ1-2; D perhaps matches TRBD1 (6 bases). The CDR3 is 14 residues long. Germline CDR1 is MNHEY and CDR2 is SMNVEV (reference sequence). Trimming cost V 7 bases and J 7 bases, with 19 bases left between them. The CDR3 coding sequence is TGTGCCAGCAAAGAAACAGGGCCATGGGGTGGCTACACCTTC. Its protein is CASKETGPWGGYTF.

This clone was seen just once. The CDR3 DNA reads TGTGCCAGTAGTATGGCGACTAGCGGGAGGTCGGGGAATGAGCAGTTCTTC. Amino acid sequence: CASSMATSGRSGNEQFF. The V and J genes are TRBV19 and TRBJ2-1; 13 bases align to TRBD2. Looked up from germline, CDR1 is LNHDA and CDR2 is SQIVND (reference sequence). V trimming: 3 bases; J trimming: 7 bases; junction bases outside the gene matches: 9. The CDR3 has 17 residues. Complete variable domain (other parts from reference TRBV19 and TRBJ2-1): DGGITQSPKYLFRKEGQNVTLSCEQNLNHDAMYWYRQDPGQGLRLIYYSQIVNDFQKGDIAEGYSVSREKKESFPLTVTSAQKNPTAFYLCASSMATSGRSGNEQFFGPGTRLTVL.

V usage is TRBV3-1 (or the pseudogene TRBV3-2) and J usage is TRBJ2-7; 8 nucleotides agree with TRBD1. The CDR3 is made up of 13 amino acids. Germline V gives CDR1 LGHDT, CDR2 YNNKEL (reference sequence). Trimming removed 4 bases from V and 6 bases from J; junction bases left unmatched: 5. The CDR3 region is CASSRTDRGEQYF. In DNA, the CDR3 is TGTGCCAGCAGCCGAACAGACAGGGGCGAGCAGTACTTC.

The V call is TRBV19, the J call TRBJ2-3, with a weak D call TRBD2 (6 bases). Looked up from germline, CDR1 is LNHDA and CDR2 is SQIVND (reference sequence). CDR3 length: 15 amino acids. Trimming shortened V by 3 bases and J by 5 bases, and 15 bases separated the two germline ends. The CDR3, as DNA: TGTGCCAGTAGTATCCTGGGCTTGCGGGGAGATACGCAGTATTTT. Protein product: CASSILGLRGDTQYF. Supplemented by reference TRBV19 and TRBJ2-3, the full variable domain reads DGGITQSPKYLFRKEGQNVTLSCEQNLNHDAMYWYRQDPGQGLRLIYYSQIVNDFQKGDIAEGYSVSREKKESFPLTVTSAQKNPTAFYLCASSILGLRGDTQYFGPGTRLTVL.

J is TRBJ1-6 and V is TRBV11-3; no clear D gene. Germline V gene sequence: CDR1 SGHNT, CDR2 YENEEA. V lost 3 bases to trimming and J lost 8 bases, with 8 bases between them. The CDR3 has 13 amino acids. The CDR3 region is CASSFQEDSPLHF. CDR3 sequence (DNA): TGTGCCAGCAGCTTTCAGGAGGATTCACCCCTCCACTTT.

The rearrangement links TRBV11-3 to TRBJ1-4, with 10 bases identical to TRBD1. Trimming at V came to 5 bases and at J to 5 bases, leaving 2 bases not matched to a gene. Germline-derived CDR1 and CDR2 are SGHNT and YENEEA. The CDR3 runs 14 residues. The CDR3 DNA reads TGTGCCAGCAGCGAGGGACAGGGGAATGAAAAACTGTTTTTT. Translating it yields CASSEGQGNEKLFF.

The CDR3 region is CASSLVRGQTPLHF. The CDR3 nucleotides read TGTGCCAGCAGCTTAGTCAGGGGGCAGACACCCCTCCACTTT. The V and J genes are TRBV11-2 and TRBJ1-6; TRBD1 matches at 8 bases. Germline V gene sequence: CDR1 SGHAT, CDR2 FQNNGV. The V and J ends lost 1 base and 11 bases, in that order; junction bases with no gene match: 4. CDR3 size: 14 residues.

The sample holds a few counts of this clone. The chain uses TRBV6-5 and TRBJ2-1; 7 bases map to TRBD1. This CDR3 contains 15 residues. J lost 0 bases, V lost 6 bases, and 5 bases had no gene match. Germline V lookup: CDR1 MNHEY, CDR2 SVGAGI. The CDR3 DNA follows: TGTGCCAGCAGCGGGACAGTCAGCTCCTACAATGAGCAGTTCTTC. Protein: CASSGTVSSYNEQFF.